Below, 18 T cell receptor beta chains from the same sample are listed, as sequenced in a study of glioma-infiltrating T cells after dendritic cell vaccination. Sequencing was performed with immunoSEQ multiplex PCR; in TCRdb, only in-frame clones are kept and a portion is missing. The sample shows about 73,000 clones, approximately 80% of them seen only once. The sample here was blood, taken before dendritic cell vaccination. All receptors derive from a human donor with glioblastoma.

DNA for the CDR3: TGTGCCGGAGGAGACTCGACAGGACGTAACTATGGCTACACCTTC. The encoded protein is CAGGDSTGRNYGYTF. V is TRBV2 and J is TRBJ1-2; possible D gene TRBD1, 6 bases. This CDR3 is built from 15 residues. Germline V gene data show CDR1 as SNHLY and CDR2 as FYNNEI. The V and J ends lost 11 bases and 1 base respectively, with 20 bases between them.

V is TRBV5-1 and J is TRBJ2-1, with 10 bases fitting TRBD1. This CDR3 has 13 amino acids. Germline V gene sequence: CDR1 SGHRS, CDR2 YFSETQ. Trimming took 4 bases from V and 8 from J; bases not matched to a gene: 3. DNA of the CDR3: TGCGCCAGCAGCCCCGGGACAGGGGATGAGCAGTTCTTC. Protein product: CASSPGTGDEQFF.

This chain uses TRBV19 with TRBJ1-5, with a possible D match to TRBD1 (6 bases). V lost 0 bases and J lost 1, with 10 bases in between. From germline, CDR1 is LNHDA and CDR2 SQIVND (reference sequence). The CDR3 has 16 residues. The CDR3 DNA follows: TGTGCCAGTAGTATAGAGAGGGGGGGAAGCAATCAGCCCCAGCATTTT. Amino acids: CASSIERGGSNQPQHF.

The chain carries TRBV4-2 and TRBJ2-5, with 9 bases identical to TRBD2. With 0 bases clipped from V and 7 bases from J, the junction kept 3 bases outside the gene matches. Germline-derived CDR1 and CDR2 are LGHNA and YNFKEQ. CDR3 length: 14 residues. This CDR3 reads CASSQDSGGGTQYF. CDR3 sequence (DNA): TGTGCCAGCAGCCAAGATAGCGGGGGAGGGACCCAGTACTTC.

The V call is TRBV6-1, the J call TRBJ1-5, with a possible D match to TRBD1 (5 bases). V dropped 6 bases and J dropped 6 bases, with 15 bases sitting between them. This CDR3 has 14 residues. The germline V gene has CDR1 MNHNS and CDR2 SASEGT. CDR3 protein: CASRLEGRGQPQHF. The CDR3 region has the DNA TGTGCCAGCAGACTGGAAGGGAGGGGTCAGCCCCAGCATTTT.

This sequence joins TRBV11-3 and TRBJ1-1; no reliable D call. CDR1 is SGHNT and CDR2 is YENEEA in the germline V gene. The CDR3 is made up of 13 amino acids. The V end lost 5 bases, the J end lost 6 bases, and 13 bases lay between the germline ends. CDR3 loop: CASSQFNGAEAFF. The CDR3 nucleotides are TGTGCCAGCAGCCAATTTAACGGGGCTGAAGCTTTCTTT. The full variable domain, in which reference TRBV11-3 and TRBJ1-1 provide the parts outside the CDR3, is EAGVVQSPRYKIIEKKQPVAFWCNPISGHNTLYWYLQNLGQGPELLIRYENEEAVDDSQLPKDRFSAERLKGVDSTLKIQPAELGDSAVYLCASSQFNGAEAFFGQGTRLTVV.

V and J are TRBV18 and TRBJ2-7, with 10 bases fitting TRBD1. V shed 2 bases, J shed 6 bases, and the junction held 10 bases outside the gene matches. The germline V gene has CDR1 KGHSH and CDR2 LQKENI. There are 16 residues in the CDR3. CDR3 in DNA: TGTGCCAGCTCACCATCCGGGACAGGGGAAGCTGCCGAGCAGTACTTC. Translation: CASSPSGTGEAAEQYF.

The V and J genes are TRBV18 and TRBJ2-6; TRBD2 might be the D (5 bases). Deletions cut 4 bases from V and 3 bases from J, with 7 bases between. CDR1 is KGHSH and CDR2 is LQKENI in the germline V gene. This CDR3 spans 14 amino acids. The CDR3 sequence is CASSQGDGANVLTF. For the CDR3, the DNA is TGTGCCAGCTCACAGGGAGATGGGGCCAACGTCCTGACTTTC.

The chain links TRBV5-1 to TRBJ2-1; the D gene is possibly TRBD1 (5 bases). V was trimmed by 1 base and J by 8 bases, leaving 13 bases between them. Looked up from germline, CDR1 is SGHRS and CDR2 is YFSETQ. The CDR3 length is 14 residues. The CDR3 DNA is TGCGCCAGCAGCTTGTCTCAGGGTGCCGATGAGCAGTTCTTC. Its translation: CASSLSQGADEQFF.

The CDR3 spells CASSRAEGTEAFF. The CDR3 DNA reads TGTGCCAGTAGTAGGGCGGAGGGCACTGAAGCTTTCTTT. The chain employs TRBV19 and TRBJ1-1, with unresolved D. Germline V gene sequence: CDR1 LNHDA, CDR2 SQIVND (reference sequence). This CDR3 is built from 13 residues. V lost 4 bases, J lost 4 bases, and 10 bases lay in between.

V is TRBV5-6 and J is TRBJ2-2; unclear D gene. The ends were cut back, 1 base at V and 1 base at J, with 14 bases in the middle. The CDR3 has 17 residues. Germline assignment: CDR1 SGHDT and CDR2 YYEEEE. The CDR3 sequence: CASSLRRARLNTGELFF. CDR3 in DNA: TGTGCCAGCAGCTTGCGTCGTGCTAGATTGAACACCGGGGAGCTGTTTTTT.

The chain has TRBV4-1 and TRBJ1-6; no clear D gene. This CDR3 region has 14 residues. V lost 2 bases and J lost 8, with 10 bases in between. The germline CDR1 and CDR2 sequences are MGHRA and YSYEKL. Here the CDR3 DNA reads TGCGCCAGCAGCCAAATGACTTTTGATTCACCCCTCCACTTT. Encoded protein: CASSQMTFDSPLHF.

This clone was counted a few times. DNA for the CDR3: TGTGCCAGCTCCTCTAATGAAAAACTGTTTTTT. Translating gives CASSSNEKLFF. The chain couples TRBV18 to TRBJ1-4; D uncertain. Per germline, CDR1 KGHSH and CDR2 LQKENI. V dropped 6 bases and J dropped 3 bases, with 2 bases sitting between them. CDR3 length: 11 amino acids.

The chain employs TRBV18 and TRBJ2-5, with D uncertain. The V gene lost 0 bases and the J gene lost 5 bases, with 10 bases spanning the gap. The V gene's germline CDR1 is KGHSH and CDR2 LQKENI. The CDR3 totals 14 residues. The CDR3 DNA sequence: TGTGCCAGCTCACCACCGCTTCCTCGGGAGACCCAGTACTTC. It specifies CASSPPLPRETQYF.

This clone was detected a few times. The chain links TRBV4-2 to TRBJ2-5; 13 bases agree with TRBD2. Germline CDR1 LGHNA, CDR2 YNFKEQ. V lost 4 bases to trimming and J lost 2 bases; unmatched junction nucleotides: 10. CDR3 length equals 18 residues. CDR3 loop: CASSPSVVTSGGQETQYF. The CDR3 DNA reads TGTGCCAGCAGCCCCTCAGTAGTGACTAGCGGGGGGCAAGAGACCCAGTACTTC.

This clone is a singleton in its sample. The rearrangement uses TRBV7-8 and TRBJ2-1, with no clear D. The CDR3 is 15 amino acids. Germline CDR1 reads SGHVS; CDR2 reads FQNEAQ. Between the trimmed V and J ends, which lost 1 base and 4 bases, there was a span of 11 bases. In DNA, the CDR3 is TGTGCCAGCAGCTTAGATGGCACAGAATACAATGAGCAGTTCTTC. It is translated as CASSLDGTEYNEQFF.

This chain links TRBV4-2 with TRBJ1-2, with 7 bases aligning to TRBD1. CDR3 length: 16 amino acids. V dropped 0 bases and J dropped 6; count of bases not matched to a gene: 10. In germline, CDR1 is LGHNA, CDR2 YNFKEQ. The CDR3 protein is CASSQDPPGGVDGYTF. The CDR3 coding sequence is TGTGCCAGCAGCCAAGACCCCCCAGGGGGAGTTGATGGCTACACCTTC.

The CDR3 spells CASSPNYEQYF. In nucleotides, the CDR3 is TGTGCCAGCAGCCCCAACTACGAGCAGTACTTC. This chain joins TRBV7-2 and TRBJ2-5; D is uncertain. The J call may be wrong; the DNA end is better matched by TRBJ2-7. This CDR3 region has 11 residues. CDR1 and CDR2 (germline): SGHTA, FQGNSA.